The 27 T cell receptor beta chains listed next were all sequenced from one sample in a study of cytomegalovirus exposure and HLA in healthy donors. Primers included in the PCR were 60 Vbeta and 13 Jbeta primers. Clones were read by immunoSEQ multiplex PCR, and TCRdb kept only the in-frame ones, dropping some. Here the sample spans 95,000 to 150,000 clones, roughly 17% being singletons. The sample was PBMCs. The source is a female donor in good health and CMV-seropositive.

The V and J genes are TRBV27 and TRBJ2-7, with D maybe TRBD2 (7 bases). Germline assignment: CDR1 MNHEY and CDR2 SMNVEV (reference sequence). The CDR3 consists of 12 residues. V was cut by 3 bases and J by 12 bases, with 15 bases left in between. CDR3 in amino acids: CASSFIRGAPYF. In nucleotides, the CDR3 is TGTGCCAGCAGTTTTATTCGGGGGGCACCGTACTTC.

In DNA, the CDR3 is TGTGCCATCAGTGAGTCCGGGACAGCCCAAGAGACCCAGTACTTC. This translates into CAISESGTAQETQYF. The chain uses TRBV10-3 and TRBJ2-5; 7 bases are a match to TRBD1. This CDR3 region has 15 residues. Losses at the gene ends were 0 bases for V and 1 base for J; bases not matched to a gene: 2. Germline assignment: CDR1 ENHRY and CDR2 SYGVKD.

This clone was seen a few times. V is TRBV6-5 and J is TRBJ1-1; D ambiguous. Germline-derived CDR1 and CDR2 are MNHEY and SVGAGI. V was clipped by 2 bases and J by 0 bases, with 7 bases between them. This CDR3 is built from 14 residues. The CDR3 nucleotides read TGTGCCAGCAGTTACGATCGGTTGAACACTGAAGCTTTCTTT. Its translation: CASSYDRLNTEAFF.

The J gene is TRBJ2-1, the V gene TRBV4-1, with TRBD1 matching 10 bases. Trimming at V came to 5 bases and at J to 1 base, leaving 5 bases not matched to a gene. CDR1 is MGHRA and CDR2 is YSYEKL in the germline V gene. The CDR3 consists of 16 residues. The CDR3 DNA sequence: TGCGCCAGCAGCAAGGGACAGGGGATATCCTACAATGAGCAGTTCTTC. Translated: CASSKGQGISYNEQFF.

This clone was observed a few times. V gene TRBV27 combines with J gene TRBJ1-5, with 10 bases fitting TRBD1. The length of the CDR3 is 14 residues. Trimming took 5 bases from V and 5 from J; bases not matched to a gene: 3. Germline-derived CDR1 and CDR2 are MNHEY and SMNVEV (reference sequence). The CDR3 protein is CASSPDRGDQPQHF. The CDR3 DNA reads as TGTGCCAGCAGTCCGGACAGGGGGGATCAGCCCCAGCATTTT.

The table lists this clone with a few counts. The genes are TRBV7-3 and TRBJ2-1; 8 bases agree with TRBD2. J lost 3 bases, V lost 3 bases, and 4 bases had no gene match. The CDR3 is made up of 15 amino acids. The germline V gene has CDR1 SGHTA and CDR2 FQGTGA. For the CDR3, the DNA is TGTGCCAGCAGCTTGTACCGGGGGGGCTACAATGAGCAGTTCTTC. It encodes CASSLYRGGYNEQFF.

The rearrangement joins TRBV27 to TRBJ1-1; TRBD1 might be the D (6 bases). In germline, CDR1 is MNHEY, CDR2 SMNVEV (reference sequence). V was pared by 4 bases and J by 0 bases, with 21 bases between. The CDR3 is 18 amino acids. CDR3 region: CASSSTWQAGAMNTEAFF. CDR3 coding DNA: TGTGCCAGCAGTTCTACGTGGCAGGCAGGGGCCATGAACACTGAAGCTTTCTTT.

The chain employs TRBV7-8 and TRBJ2-7; TRBD2 is a possible D gene (6 bases). From germline, CDR1 is SGHVS and CDR2 FQNEAQ. V shed 2 bases and J shed 5 bases, with 13 bases lying between them. The CDR3 consists of 14 residues. Here the CDR3 DNA reads TGTGCCAGCAGCTTAACCGGGAGAGGGAACGAGCAGTACTTC. Encoded protein: CASSLTGRGNEQYF.

The V and J genes are TRBV30 and TRBJ1-3, with D maybe TRBD1 (5 bases). The germline gives CDR1 GTSNPN, CDR2 SVGIG (reference sequence). This CDR3 is built from 15 residues. The germline V and J ends were trimmed by 3 bases and 5 bases, with 17 bases remaining between them. Here the CDR3 reads CAWRPFLAGRNTIYF. The CDR3 DNA reads TGTGCCTGGAGGCCATTTCTGGCAGGGAGAAACACCATATATTTT. Based on the CDR3 plus reference TRBV30 and TRBJ1-3, the full variable domain is SQTIHQWPATLVQPVGSPLSLECTVEGTSNPNLYWYRQAAGRGLQLLFYSVGIGQISSEVPQNLSASRPQDRQFILSSKKLLLSDSGFYLCAWRPFLAGRNTIYFGEGSWLTVV.

The rearrangement uses TRBV28 and TRBJ2-7, with TRBD2 matching over 8 bases. This CDR3 is 14 amino acids long. With 6 bases clipped from V and 2 bases from J, the junction kept 6 bases outside the gene matches. Germline V gene data show CDR1 as MDHEN and CDR2 as SYDVKM. CDR3 sequence reads: CASRASGSTYEQYF. The CDR3 DNA reads TGTGCCAGCAGAGCCAGCGGGAGTACCTACGAGCAGTACTTC.

This clone was counted only a few times. The chain is built from TRBV29-1 and TRBJ1-1; TRBD1 matches at 10 bases. CDR3 length equals 15 residues. V was clipped by 3 bases and J by 1 base; unmatched bases: 5. Germline CDR1 reads SQVTM; CDR2 reads ANQGSEA. The CDR3 spells CSVERGQGWNTEAFF. In DNA form, the CDR3 reads TGCAGCGTTGAGCGGGGACAGGGGTGGAACACTGAAGCTTTCTTT.

The chain links TRBV19 to TRBJ2-1, with D possibly being TRBD1 (5 bases). Trimming left V 3 bases short and J 6 bases short, with 24 bases between. The germline gives CDR1 LNHDA, CDR2 SQIVND (reference sequence). The CDR3 totals 18 residues. CDR3 region: CASSILKWGYASGNEQFF. Written as DNA, the CDR3 is TGTGCCAGTAGTATCCTGAAGTGGGGCTACGCGTCGGGCAATGAGCAGTTCTTC.

The chain combines TRBV15 with TRBJ2-5, with D tentatively TRBD1 (6 bases). The ends were cut back, 0 bases at V and 7 bases at J, with 15 bases in the middle. The CDR3 contains 15 residues. Germline V gene data show CDR1 as LNHNV and CDR2 as YYDKDF (reference sequence). The CDR3 DNA reads TGTGCCACCAGCAGAGACGTGGACAGCGGAGGGACCCAGTACTTC. It yields the protein CATSRDVDSGGTQYF.

This chain connects TRBV29-1 to TRBJ1-1, with 7 nucleotides matching TRBD1. There are 13 residues in the CDR3. Germline CDR1 reads SQVTM; CDR2 reads ANQGSEA. J gave up 0 bases and V 5 bases, and 3 bases lay outside the gene matches. The CDR3 coding sequence is TGCAGCGTTTGGGGACAGCTGAACACTGAAGCTTTCTTT. It encodes CSVWGQLNTEAFF.

This clone came up a few times. This chain uses TRBV9 with TRBJ1-5, with TRBD1 identical over 8 bases. The CDR3 is 15 residues long. Germline V CDR1 and CDR2: SGDLS, YYNGEE. The V segment lost 5 bases and the J segment 4 bases; nucleotides outside the gene matches: 8. The DNA of the CDR3 is TGTGCCAGCAGTCGAGGGACAGGTACTAATCAGCCCCAGCATTTT. This gives the protein CASSRGTGTNQPQHF.

V gene TRBV5-4 combines with J gene TRBJ2-3, with D hard to call. In germline, CDR1 is SGHNT, CDR2 YYREEE (reference sequence). The CDR3 extends over 14 amino acids. Trimming cost V 0 bases and J 0 bases, with 5 bases left between them. The CDR3 coding sequence is TGTGCCAGCAGCTTGGACGGGAGCACAGATACGCAGTATTTT. It specifies CASSLDGSTDTQYF.

The chain carries TRBV2 and TRBJ2-1; D is possibly TRBD2 (6 bases). There are 15 residues in the CDR3. Germline loops: CDR1 SNHLY, CDR2 FYNNEI. Trimming stripped 5 bases from V and 6 bases from J, with 17 bases between. In DNA, the CDR3 is TGTGCCAGCAGTCAGCGACTAGGACTGGGCAATGAGCAGTTCTTC. Translation gives CASSQRLGLGNEQFF. Filled out from reference TRBV2 and TRBJ2-1, the complete variable domain reads EPEVTQTPSHQVTQMGQEVILRCVPISNHLYFYWYRQILGQKVEFLVSFYNNEISEKSEIFDDQFSVERPDGSNFTLKIRSTKLEDSAMYFCASSQRLGLGNEQFFGPGTRLTVL.

The rearrangement uses TRBV9 and TRBJ1-2, with a tentative D call TRBD1 (6 bases). The CDR3 length is 16 residues. CDR1 and CDR2 (germline): SGDLS, YYNGEE. Trimming took off 3 bases at V and 11 bases at J, with 26 bases between the two ends. CDR3 protein: CASSAQSSGVGLFYTF. In DNA, the CDR3 is TGTGCCAGCAGCGCCCAATCCTCAGGGGTGGGGTTGTTTTACACCTTC.

The chain recombines TRBV5-1 with TRBJ2-1; no firm D call. Looked up from germline, CDR1 is SGHRS and CDR2 is YFSETQ. CDR3 length: 15 amino acids. V lost 3 bases, J lost 0 bases, and 10 bases lay in between. The CDR3: CASSSTLSSYNEQFF. Here the CDR3 DNA reads TGCGCCAGCAGCTCGACTTTGAGCTCCTACAATGAGCAGTTCTTC.

The chain recombines TRBV5-1 with TRBJ2-1; no reliable D call. The germline V gene encodes CDR1 SGHRS and CDR2 YFSETQ. The length of the CDR3 is 14 residues. Trimming took off 0 bases at V and 3 bases at J, with 7 bases between the two ends. The CDR3 coding sequence is TGCGCCAGCAGCTTGGAACCTAACTACAATGAGCAGTTCTTC. Its translation: CASSLEPNYNEQFF.

This clone turned up a few times. The chain has TRBV18 and TRBJ2-1; TRBD2 is a possible D gene (5 bases). The CDR3 sequence is 16 residues long. CDR1 and CDR2 from the germline V gene are KGHSH and LQKENI. Trimming took off 1 base at V and 2 bases at J, with 12 bases between the two ends. The CDR3 DNA is TGTGCCAGCTCACCACTTACCGGGGATACCTACAATGAGCAGTTCTTC. Its protein product is CASSPLTGDTYNEQFF.

This clone has just a few counts. The gene calls are TRBV25-1 and TRBJ1-2; 7 nucleotides match TRBD1. CDR1 and CDR2 (germline): MGHDK, SYGVNS. V lost 6 bases to trimming and J lost 1 base; unmatched junction nucleotides: 11. CDR3 size: 16 residues. The DNA of the CDR3 is TGTGCCAGCAGCGTGACAAGAGGGGGCCTTAACTATGGCTACACCTTC. Its translation: CASSVTRGGLNYGYTF.

This clone was found a few times. The chain has TRBV9 and TRBJ2-1; D may be TRBD2 (6 bases). CDR3 length: 14 amino acids. The V gene's germline CDR1 is SGDLS and CDR2 YYNGEE. V was clipped by 4 bases and J by 8 bases, with 16 bases between them. The CDR3 is CASSLPRETDEQFF. The CDR3 DNA is TGTGCCAGCAGCCTGCCTCGGGAGACAGATGAGCAGTTCTTC.

The gene calls are TRBV9 and TRBJ1-1; 8 bases agree with TRBD1. Germline lookup yields CDR1 SGDLS and CDR2 YYNGEE. The CDR3 is 15 residues long. V shed 2 bases, J shed 7 bases, and the junction held 10 bases outside the gene matches. DNA of the CDR3: TGTGCCAGCAGCGTTCAATCCGGGACAGGCGGTGAAGCTTTCTTT. This encodes CASSVQSGTGGEAFF.

The chain employs TRBV19 and TRBJ2-1; TRBD1 matches at 7 bases. CDR3 length equals 13 residues. Germline V CDR1 and CDR2: LNHDA, SQIVND (reference sequence). V lost 3 bases, J lost 7 bases, and 3 bases stayed unmatched. CDR3 residues: CASSIVDRNEQFF. The CDR3 region has the DNA TGTGCCAGTAGTATCGTGGACAGGAATGAGCAGTTCTTC.

The chain carries TRBV28 and TRBJ2-7; no clear D. Trimming took off 5 bases at V and 3 bases at J, with 5 bases between the two ends. Germline CDR1 is MDHEN and CDR2 is SYDVKM. The CDR3 length is 11 residues. CDR3 loop: CASSRYYEQYF. In DNA form, the CDR3 reads TGTGCCAGCAGTCGCTACTACGAGCAGTACTTC.

This clone was counted a few times. The genes are TRBV5-1 and TRBJ2-1, with TRBD2 as a possible D gene (6 bases). There are 16 residues in the CDR3. Germline CDR1 and CDR2: SGHRS and YFSETQ. Between the trimmed V and J ends, which lost 2 bases and 8 bases, there was a span of 20 bases. CDR3 amino acids: CASSFSAAEGGDEQFF. The DNA of the CDR3 is TGCGCCAGCAGCTTCTCTGCCGCGGAGGGTGGAGATGAGCAGTTCTTC. Variable domain in full (rest from reference TRBV5-1 and TRBJ2-1): KAGVTQTPRYLIKTRGQQVTLSCSPISGHRSVSWYQQTPGQGLQFLFEYFSETQRNKGNFPGRFSGRQFSNSRSEMNVSTLELGDSALYLCASSFSAAEGGDEQFFGPGTRLTVL.